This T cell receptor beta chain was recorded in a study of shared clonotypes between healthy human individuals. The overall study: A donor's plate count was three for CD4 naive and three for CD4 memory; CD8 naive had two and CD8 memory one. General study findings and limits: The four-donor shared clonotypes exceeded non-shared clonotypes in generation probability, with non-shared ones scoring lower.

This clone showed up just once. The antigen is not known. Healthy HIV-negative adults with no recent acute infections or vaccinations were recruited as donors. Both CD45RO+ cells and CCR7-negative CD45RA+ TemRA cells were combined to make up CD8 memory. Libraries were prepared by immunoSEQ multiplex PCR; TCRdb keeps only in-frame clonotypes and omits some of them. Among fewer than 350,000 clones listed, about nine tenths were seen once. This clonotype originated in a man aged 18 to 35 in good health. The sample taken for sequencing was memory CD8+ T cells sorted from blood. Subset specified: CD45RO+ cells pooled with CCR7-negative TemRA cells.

The CDR3 region is CASSPPNSPLETQYF. The CDR3 DNA reads TGTGCCAGCTCACCACCTAACTCACCGCTCGAGACCCAGTACTTC. The V call is TRBV18, the J call TRBJ2-5; no reliable D call. Germline CDR1 is KGHSH and CDR2 is LQKENI. The CDR3 has 15 residues. Trimming removed 0 bases at V and 5 bases at J, with 13 bases between.